This TCR beta chain emerged from a study of blood T cell repertoires in COVID-19. Study-wide context: Samples taken during acute and convalescent COVID-19 were collected in the United States, Italy and Spain.

The protocol was immunoSEQ multiplex PCR, while the TCRdb copy is restricted to in-frame clones and leaves out a portion. The sample lists 150,000 to 200,000 clones, less than 85% occurring once. Grouping used clinical history reported by participants in a survey and questionnaire. Recovered status in Cohort 3 required two negative PCRs, clearance, or symptom resolution. This clone came up once. The sample consisted of PBMCs or T cells enriched from blood (not recorded which). The clonotype was recovered from a man between 60 and 75 years old who had recovered from COVID-19.

The CDR3 DNA follows: TGCGCCAGCAGCTTGGAAGGGCGGGATGCAGATACGCAGTATTTT. Translating gives CASSLEGRDADTQYF. V is TRBV5-1 and J is TRBJ2-3; D possibly corresponds to TRBD2 (6 bases). V lost 0 bases to trimming and J lost 4 bases, with 12 bases between them. Germline-derived CDR1 and CDR2 are SGHRS and YFSETQ. The CDR3 runs 15 residues.